The next 22 T cell receptor beta chains were all read from a single sample in a study of OX40 agonist ivuxolimab in advanced cancers. Library preparation used the immunoSEQ multiplex PCR assay. In its TCRdb copy, this immuneACCESS table keeps in-frame sequences only and misses some clones. Where compared with another copy, unresolved V genes explain less than half of these, and the others have no known cause. Across this sample there are 34,000 or so clones, with around 85% seen only once. The ten largest make up approximately 11% of the sample. This sample comprised CD4+ or CD8+ T cells sorted from blood, obtained in a trial of the OX40 agonist ivuxolimab. These receptors came from an adult with an advanced solid tumor such as melanoma, head and neck, liver or kidney cancer.

With regard to this clone: Its ends do not fully match the called genes, so a read error is possible. The same CDR3 also results from other DNA sequences found in this sample. The gene calls are TRBV14 and TRBJ2-5; the D gene is possibly TRBD2 (6 bases). Germline V gene lookup returns CDR1 SGHDN and CDR2 FVKESK. This CDR3 has 16 residues. The CDR3 DNA is TGCGCCAGCAGCCAAAGGAAGGGAGGCAATGTCGAGACCCAGTACTTC. Its protein product is CASSQRKGGNVETQYF.

The rearrangement links TRBV19 to TRBJ1-1; D is uncertain. Trimming removed 1 base at V and 2 bases at J, with 17 bases between. Germline lookup yields CDR1 LNHDA and CDR2 SQIVND (reference sequence). The CDR3 is made up of 17 amino acids. Written as DNA, the CDR3 is TGTGCCAGTAGTATAGGGAGTGCTAACCTTAAAAACACTGAAGCTTTCTTT. Translated: CASSIGSANLKNTEAFF.

The chain carries TRBV11-2 and TRBJ2-7; 9 bases map to TRBD1. J was trimmed by 1 base and V by 0 bases; bases with no gene match: 4. The CDR3 contains 16 residues. Germline CDR1 and CDR2: SGHAT and FQNNGV. CDR3: CASSLERDRASYEQYF. DNA for the CDR3: TGTGCCAGCAGCTTAGAACGGGACAGGGCATCCTACGAGCAGTACTTC.

The gene calls are TRBV9 and TRBJ2-7; D is ambiguous. The germline V gene encodes CDR1 SGDLS and CDR2 YYNGEE. The V end lost 4 bases, the J end lost 2 bases, and 13 bases lay between the germline ends. This CDR3 region has 14 residues. The CDR3 nucleotides read TGTGCCAGCAGCCCACTCTCGAAGACCTACGAGCAGTACTTC. Protein product: CASSPLSKTYEQYF.

This clone was seen only once. The V call is TRBV2, the J call TRBJ2-3; weak D call: TRBD2 (6 bases). The CDR3 runs 14 residues. V lost 7 bases and J 5 bases, leaving 16 bases between the germline ends. Germline CDR1 SNHLY, CDR2 FYNNEI. CDR3 in amino acids: CASTAGTLRDTQYF. Here the CDR3 DNA reads TGTGCCAGCACCGCCGGGACTCTACGAGATACGCAGTATTTT.

The chain employs TRBV19 and TRBJ1-1; 8 nucleotides align to TRBD1. CDR1 and CDR2 (germline): LNHDA, SQIVND (reference sequence). The V gene end was trimmed by 1 base and the J gene end by 0 bases; junction bases not matched to a gene: 10. The length of the CDR3 is 18 residues. This chain's CDR3 is CASSIVTPGGNMNTEAFF. The CDR3 bases are TGTGCCAGTAGTATAGTTACTCCAGGGGGCAATATGAACACTGAAGCTTTCTTT.

V and J are TRBV2 and TRBJ2-5; tentatively, D is TRBD2 (5 bases). The germline V and J ends were trimmed by 8 bases and 5 bases, with 15 bases remaining between them. Germline V CDR1 and CDR2: SNHLY, FYNNEI. The CDR3 loop spans 13 amino acids. CDR3 sequence reads: CASLREGLETQYF. CDR3 nucleotides: TGTGCCAGCCTCCGAGAGGGATTGGAGACCCAGTACTTC.

This clone was seen more than once but under ten times. This chain connects TRBV10-1 to TRBJ1-6, with TRBD1 matching over 8 bases. CDR1 and CDR2 from the germline V gene are WNHNN and SYGVQD (reference sequence). The CDR3 spans 13 residues. The junction had 2 bases not matched to a gene; V was cut back by 6 bases and J by 7 bases. Here the CDR3 DNA reads TGCGCCAGCAGAGGACAGGGAAATTCACCCCTCCACTTT. It translates to CASRGQGNSPLHF.

The chain combines TRBV19 with TRBJ1-1; 7 nucleotides line up with TRBD1. V shed 7 bases and J 4 bases; nucleotides not matched to a gene: 9. The CDR3 has 14 amino acids. Germline V gene data show CDR1 as LNHDA and CDR2 as SQIVND (reference sequence). The CDR3 loop is CASMGTERSTEAFF. CDR3 nucleotides: TGTGCCAGTATGGGGACAGAAAGGAGCACTGAAGCTTTCTTT.

The rearrangement joins TRBV7-8 to TRBJ2-7; a possible D gene is TRBD1 (5 bases). The CDR3 extends over 16 amino acids. The germline CDR1 and CDR2 sequences are SGHVS and FQNEAQ. The V end was cut by 5 bases, the J end by 6 bases, with 23 bases between. The CDR3 loop reads CASSRMGQARWSEQYF. The CDR3 DNA sequence: TGTGCCAGCAGCCGAATGGGGCAGGCGAGATGGTCCGAGCAGTACTTC.

This clone occurred a few times. The chain combines TRBV4-1 with TRBJ2-5; weak D call: TRBD1 (5 bases). There are 14 residues in the CDR3. CDR1 and CDR2 from the germline V gene are MGHRA and YSYEKL. The V and J ends lost 4 bases and 2 bases respectively, with 11 bases between them. CDR3 residues: CASSPRQGQETQYF. Here the CDR3 DNA reads TGCGCCAGCAGCCCCCGGCAGGGTCAAGAGACCCAGTACTTC.

The gene calls are TRBV18 and TRBJ1-1; D gene ambiguous. The CDR3 contains 13 residues. Germline loops: CDR1 KGHSH, CDR2 LQKENI. With 1 base removed from V and 2 bases from J, the gap between germline ends came to 5 bases. The CDR3 loop is CASSPLKNTEAFF. In nucleotides, the CDR3 is TGTGCCAGCTCACCACTGAAAAACACTGAAGCTTTCTTT.

This chain uses TRBV7-3 with TRBJ1-1; D gene unclear. The CDR3 length is 14 residues. Trimming removed 5 bases at V and 3 bases at J, with 13 bases between. Germline V gives CDR1 SGHTA, CDR2 FQGTGA. CDR3 sequence: CASSQSAGYTEAFF. The CDR3 DNA follows: TGTGCCAGCAGCCAGTCGGCAGGTTACACTGAAGCTTTCTTT.

This clone was observed a single time. The V call is TRBV15, the J call TRBJ1-1; TRBD1 is a possible D gene (5 bases). This CDR3 has 14 residues. Germline V lookup: CDR1 LNHNV, CDR2 YYDKDF (reference sequence). Deletions cut 8 bases from V and 4 bases from J, with 17 bases between. This CDR3 is CATVFGTGSTEAFF. CDR3 nucleotide sequence: TGTGCCACCGTGTTCGGGACGGGGAGCACTGAAGCTTTCTTT.

The chain recombines TRBV5-1 with TRBJ2-7; 9 bases match TRBD1. The germline V gene encodes CDR1 SGHRS and CDR2 YFSETQ. Losses at the gene ends were 6 bases for V and 3 bases for J; bases not matched to a gene: 13. The CDR3 runs to 16 residues. The CDR3 nucleotides read TGCGCCAGCACCCCCCGATGGGGACAGGGAAACTACGAGCAGTACTTC. Its protein is CASTPRWGQGNYEQYF.

This chain joins TRBV9 and TRBJ2-7; the D gene is possibly TRBD2 (5 bases). From germline, CDR1 is SGDLS and CDR2 YYNGEE. Trimming left V 3 bases short and J 0 bases short, with 16 bases between. The CDR3 consists of 16 residues. As DNA, the CDR3 is TGTGCCAGCAGCGGAGCCGGGATTTTGAGCTCCTACGAGCAGTACTTC. Its protein is CASSGAGILSSYEQYF.

V is TRBV5-5 and J is TRBJ1-3; no firm D call. Germline V gene lookup returns CDR1 SGHKS and CDR2 YYEKEE (reference sequence). The CDR3 sequence is 16 residues long. V gave up 2 bases and J gave up 0 bases, with 12 bases separating them. CDR3 nucleotides: TGTGCCAGCAGCTTAGCTGGTAGAGTCTCTGGAAACACCATATATTTT. Translating gives CASSLAGRVSGNTIYF.

This chain uses TRBV7-2 with TRBJ1-2; D gene uncertain. Trimming took off 7 bases at V and 2 bases at J, with 11 bases between the two ends. CDR1 is SGHTA, CDR2 FQGNSA, per germline. This CDR3 comprises 13 residues. CDR3 nucleotide sequence: TGTGCCAGCACCAAAATGGGGAACTATGGCTACACCTTC. Protein: CASTKMGNYGYTF.

This clone was detected only a few times. The genes are TRBV10-3 and TRBJ2-7, with 11 positions matching TRBD1. CDR1 and CDR2 from the germline V gene are ENHRY and SYGVKD. V trimming: 0 bases; J trimming: 4 bases; junction bases outside the gene matches: 5. The CDR3 is 16 amino acids. CDR3 nucleotide sequence: TGTGCCATCAGTGAGTCGGGGACAGGGGGAAATTACGAGCAGTACTTC. Encoded protein: CAISESGTGGNYEQYF.

The V and J genes are TRBV6-5 and TRBJ1-1; D remains unclear. V lost 2 bases, J lost 4 bases, and 8 bases lay in between. Germline CDR1 reads MNHEY; CDR2 reads SVGAGI. This CDR3 contains 13 residues. CDR3 protein: CASSYERGTEAFF. DNA for the CDR3: TGTGCCAGCAGTTACGAGCGTGGCACTGAAGCTTTCTTT.

The V gene is TRBV6-1, the J gene TRBJ2-5, with a possible D match to TRBD1 (5 bases). The CDR3 spans 12 residues. CDR1 and CDR2 from the germline V gene are MNHNS and SASEGT. The V end was cut by 4 bases, the J end by 4 bases, with 7 bases between. This CDR3 is CASSVRAETQYF. The CDR3 DNA sequence: TGTGCCAGCAGTGTCAGGGCAGAGACCCAGTACTTC.

V gene TRBV9 combines with J gene TRBJ1-3, with TRBD1 matching over 7 bases. Germline CDR1 and CDR2: SGDLS and YYNGEE. After removal of 2 bases from V and 0 bases from J, the junction contained 5 bases not matched to a gene. This CDR3 spans 16 amino acids. In nucleotides, the CDR3 is TGTGCCAGCAGCGTGGGACAGACGAGCTCTGGAAACACCATATATTTT. This translates into CASSVGQTSSGNTIYF.